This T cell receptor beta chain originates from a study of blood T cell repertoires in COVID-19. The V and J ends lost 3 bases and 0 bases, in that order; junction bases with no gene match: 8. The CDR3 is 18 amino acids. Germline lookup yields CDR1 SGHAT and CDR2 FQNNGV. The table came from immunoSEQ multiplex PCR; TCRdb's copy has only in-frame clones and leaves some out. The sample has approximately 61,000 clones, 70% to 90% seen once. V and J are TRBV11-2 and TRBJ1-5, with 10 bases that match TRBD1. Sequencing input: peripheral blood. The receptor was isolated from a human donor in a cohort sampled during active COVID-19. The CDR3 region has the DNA TGTGCCAGCAGCTTCCGGGACAGGGGTGAGGATAGCAATCAGCCCCAGCATTTT. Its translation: CASSFRDRGEDSNQPQHF.